Presented here are 19 T cell receptor beta chains from one specimen sequenced in a study of cytomegalovirus exposure and HLA in healthy donors (dated by TCRdb to 2016 to 2017). Library preparation was by the immunoSEQ multiplex PCR assay. The multiplex PCR relied on a mix of 60 forward primers for TCR Vbeta segments and 13 reverse primers for TCR Jbeta segments. Drawn from immuneACCESS, this table holds only the in-frame rearrangements with V and J called that TCRdb kept. Clones are partly lost; checked studies trace under half to an unresolved V gene and leave the rest unexplained. This sample lists under 120,000 clones; roughly 69% were detected once. The top ten clones comprise approximately 2.5% of the sample. Sequences were obtained from PBMCs. The source of these receptors is a man between 45 and 60 years old in good health and CMV-seropositive.

The chain combines TRBV11-2 with TRBJ1-2, with D maybe TRBD1 (6 bases). The CDR3 has 14 amino acids. Germline CDR1 reads SGHAT; CDR2 reads FQNNGV. V was trimmed by 1 base and J by 3 bases, leaving 9 bases between them. The CDR3 is CASSLGPGDYGYTF. The CDR3 nucleotides are TGTGCCAGCAGCTTAGGACCAGGGGACTATGGCTACACCTTC. The whole variable domain, remainder taken from reference TRBV11-2 and TRBJ1-2, is EAGVAQSPRYKIIEKRQSVAFWCNPISGHATLYWYQQILGQGPKLLIQFQNNGVVDDSQLPKDRFSAERLKGVDSTLKIQPAKLEDSAVYLCASSLGPGDYGYTFGSGTRLTVV.

The V and J genes are TRBV5-1 and TRBJ1-6; D is unresolved. This CDR3 comprises 15 residues. V dropped 6 bases and J dropped 7 bases, with 17 bases sitting between them. The germline gives CDR1 SGHRS, CDR2 YFSETQ. CDR3 in amino acids: CASNQEEDPNSPLHF. The DNA of the CDR3 is TGCGCCAGCAATCAGGAGGAGGACCCCAATTCACCCCTCCACTTT. Complete variable domain (other parts from reference TRBV5-1 and TRBJ1-6): KAGVTQTPRYLIKTRGQQVTLSCSPISGHRSVSWYQQTPGQGLQFLFEYFSETQRNKGNFPGRFSGRQFSNSRSEMNVSTLELGDSALYLCASNQEEDPNSPLHFGNGTRLTVT.

V is TRBV4-1 and J is TRBJ1-1; D gene ambiguous. This CDR3 has 15 amino acids. Trimming pared 0 bases from V and 1 base from J, leaving 9 bases between. CDR1 MGHRA and CDR2 YSYEKL come from the germline V gene. CDR3 sequence (DNA): TGCGCCAGCAGCCAAGAATCTACAGCGAACACTGAAGCTTTCTTT. Protein: CASSQESTANTEAFF.

The rearrangement uses TRBV2 and TRBJ2-3; maybe TRBD1 (5 bases). Germline V gene data show CDR1 as SNHLY and CDR2 as FYNNEI. Trimming took 6 bases from V and 5 from J, leaving 9 bases between them. CDR3 length equals 12 residues. CDR3 bases: TGTGCCAGCAGGGAAAGGGGAGATACGCAGTATTTT. Residues: CASRERGDTQYF.

CDR3 residues: CASSLASSGGADQETQYF. The CDR3 DNA sequence: TGCGCCAGCAGCTTGGCGTCTAGCGGGGGGGCAGATCAAGAGACCCAGTACTTC. The genes are TRBV5-1 and TRBJ2-5; 12 bases line up with TRBD2. The junction had 8 bases not matched to a gene; V was cut back by 0 bases and J by 2 bases. Germline assignment: CDR1 SGHRS and CDR2 YFSETQ. This CDR3 contains 18 residues.

The rearrangement links TRBV6-1 to TRBJ2-5; D is perhaps TRBD1 (5 bases). This CDR3 is built from 13 residues. V lost 6 bases, J lost 2 bases, and 10 bases lay in between. Germline V gene lookup returns CDR1 MNHNS and CDR2 SASEGT. In nucleotides, the CDR3 is TGTGCCAGCAGGGACAACAATCAAGAGACCCAGTACTTC. As protein: CASRDNNQETQYF.

The chain recombines TRBV9 with TRBJ2-7; 8 bases fit TRBD1. The germline gives CDR1 SGDLS, CDR2 YYNGEE. The CDR3 is 13 amino acids. V trimming: 3 bases; J trimming: 6 bases; junction bases outside the gene matches: 5. In DNA form, the CDR3 reads TGTGCCAGCAGCGGACGGGACAGGCCCGAGCAGTACTTC. Its protein is CASSGRDRPEQYF.

The V gene is TRBV5-1, the J gene TRBJ2-5; 7 bases fit TRBD1. Trimming took 1 base from V and 5 from J; bases not matched to a gene: 11. The CDR3 sequence is 16 residues long. The V gene's germline CDR1 is SGHRS and CDR2 YFSETQ. The CDR3 DNA reads TGCGCCAGCAGCTTGAAAGCGGCAGGGGGTATGGAGACCCAGTACTTC. It codes for CASSLKAAGGMETQYF.

This chain joins TRBV6-5 and TRBJ1-2, with TRBD1 identical over 7 bases. This CDR3 spans 14 amino acids. Losses at the gene ends were 6 bases for V and 5 bases for J; bases not matched to a gene: 9. Germline loops: CDR1 MNHEY, CDR2 SVGAGI. In nucleotides, the CDR3 is TGTGCCAGCAGCCGGGAGGGACAGACATATGGCTACACCTTC. Protein product: CASSREGQTYGYTF.

V usage is TRBV2 and J usage is TRBJ1-6, with a tentative D call TRBD1 (5 bases). This CDR3 is built from 12 residues. The germline V gene encodes CDR1 SNHLY and CDR2 FYNNEI. Trimming took off 6 bases at V and 13 bases at J, with 13 bases between the two ends. CDR3 amino acids: CASRQGRIPLHF. The DNA of the CDR3 is TGTGCCAGCAGGCAGGGAAGGATCCCCCTCCACTTT.

The rearrangement uses TRBV29-1 and TRBJ2-7; possibly TRBD1 for D (5 bases). The V end lost 0 bases, the J end lost 6 bases, and 24 bases lay between the germline ends. Looked up from germline, CDR1 is SQVTM and CDR2 is ANQGSEA. The CDR3 has 17 residues. The CDR3 nucleotides read TGCAGCGTTGAAGATGTCAGGGCCTTCCCCCATATCGGCGAGCAGTACTTC. Encoded protein: CSVEDVRAFPHIGEQYF.

The J gene is TRBJ1-5, the V gene TRBV6-1, with D tentatively TRBD1 (5 bases). The CDR3 runs to 14 residues. Trimming removed 6 bases from V and 1 base from J, with 10 bases in between. Germline V lookup: CDR1 MNHNS, CDR2 SASEGT. CDR3 amino acids: CASSRDSSNQPQHF. In DNA, the CDR3 is TGTGCCAGCAGCAGGGACTCCAGCAATCAGCCCCAGCATTTT.

V is TRBV5-1 and J is TRBJ2-3; TRBD1 aligns across 7 bases. In germline, CDR1 is SGHRS, CDR2 YFSETQ. The CDR3 runs to 15 residues. J lost 3 bases, V lost 3 bases, and 7 bases had no gene match. The CDR3 DNA reads as TGCGCCAGCAGCTCCCTTGGGACAGCTACAGATACGCAGTATTTT. Its protein is CASSSLGTATDTQYF.

The genes are TRBV19 and TRBJ1-3; no definite D call. Between the trimmed V and J ends, which lost 5 bases and 8 bases, there was a span of 10 bases. Germline assignment: CDR1 LNHDA and CDR2 SQIVND (reference sequence). This CDR3 has 12 amino acids. For the CDR3, the DNA is TGTGCCAGTAGTGCCACAGTGGACACCATATATTTT. It is translated as CASSATVDTIYF.

The chain has TRBV14 and TRBJ1-3; 8 positions agree with TRBD1. The V and J ends lost 4 bases and 3 bases, in that order; junction bases with no gene match: 2. Germline V gives CDR1 SGHDN, CDR2 FVKESK. CDR3 length: 14 amino acids. CDR3 DNA: TGTGCCAGCAGCCCGGACAGGGTTGGAAACACCATATATTTT. Protein sequence: CASSPDRVGNTIYF.

The chain has TRBV9 and TRBJ2-7; TRBD1 matches 9 bases. Germline V gene lookup returns CDR1 SGDLS and CDR2 YYNGEE. J lost 4 bases, V lost 4 bases, and 12 bases had no gene match. The CDR3 totals 16 residues. The CDR3 sequence is CASSRSARTGVYEQYF. The CDR3 DNA is TGTGCCAGCAGCCGGTCGGCCAGGACAGGGGTATACGAGCAGTACTTC. Together with reference TRBV9 and TRBJ2-7, the CDR3 gives the full variable domain: DSGVTQTPKHLITATGQRVTLRCSPRSGDLSVYWYQQSLDQGLQFLIQYYNGEERAKGNILERFSAQQFPDLHSELNLSSLELGDSALYFCASSRSARTGVYEQYFGPGTRLTVT.

This chain joins TRBV2 and TRBJ2-3; the match to TRBD2 covers 9 bases. V shed 8 bases, J shed 10 bases, and the junction held 10 bases outside the gene matches. The CDR3 extends over 13 amino acids. Looked up from germline, CDR1 is SNHLY and CDR2 is FYNNEI. In nucleotides, the CDR3 is TGTGCCAGCGACCGGCGCGGGGGGGCACCGCAGTATTTT. Translation gives CASDRRGGAPQYF. The variable domain in full, with the rest retrieved from reference TRBV2 and TRBJ2-3, is EPEVTQTPSHQVTQMGQEVILRCVPISNHLYFYWYRQILGQKVEFLVSFYNNEISEKSEIFDDQFSVERPDGSNFTLKIRSTKLEDSAMYFCASDRRGGAPQYFGPGTRLTVL.

The rearrangement uses TRBV4-1 and TRBJ2-2, with 8 positions matching TRBD2. This CDR3 region has 17 residues. Trimming at V came to 4 bases and at J to 2 bases, leaving 9 bases not matched to a gene. Germline-derived CDR1 and CDR2 are MGHRA and YSYEKL. As DNA, the CDR3 is TGCGCCAGCAGCCCCCCTTTTAGCGGGACAAACACCGGGGAGCTGTTTTTT. It encodes CASSPPFSGTNTGELFF.

The chain is built from TRBV5-1 and TRBJ1-4, with 7 positions matching TRBD1. V trimming: 2 bases; J trimming: 4 bases; junction bases outside the gene matches: 14. CDR1 and CDR2 (germline): SGHRS, YFSETQ. This CDR3 contains 18 residues. CDR3 sequence reads: CASSLPYSRTGLNEKLFF. The CDR3 DNA follows: TGCGCCAGCAGCTTACCATACTCCCGGACAGGACTTAATGAAAAACTGTTTTTT. Together with reference TRBV5-1 and TRBJ1-4, the CDR3 gives the full variable domain: KAGVTQTPRYLIKTRGQQVTLSCSPISGHRSVSWYQQTPGQGLQFLFEYFSETQRNKGNFPGRFSGRQFSNSRSEMNVSTLELGDSALYLCASSLPYSRTGLNEKLFFGSGTQLSVL.